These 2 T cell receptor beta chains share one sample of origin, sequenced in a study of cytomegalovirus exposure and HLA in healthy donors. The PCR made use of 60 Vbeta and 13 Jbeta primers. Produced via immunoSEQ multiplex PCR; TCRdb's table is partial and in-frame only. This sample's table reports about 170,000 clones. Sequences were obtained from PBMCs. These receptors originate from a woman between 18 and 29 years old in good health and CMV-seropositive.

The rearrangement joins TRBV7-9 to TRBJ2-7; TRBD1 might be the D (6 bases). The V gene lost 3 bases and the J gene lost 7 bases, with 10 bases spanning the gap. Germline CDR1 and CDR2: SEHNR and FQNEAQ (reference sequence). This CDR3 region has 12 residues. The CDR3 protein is CASSFGTKEQYF. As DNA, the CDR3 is TGTGCCAGCAGCTTCGGGACAAAGGAGCAGTACTTC.

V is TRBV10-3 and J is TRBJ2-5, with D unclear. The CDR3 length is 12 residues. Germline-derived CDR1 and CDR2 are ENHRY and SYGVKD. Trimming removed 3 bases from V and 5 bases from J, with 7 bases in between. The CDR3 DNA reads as TGTGCCATCAGTGATAAGCCCGAGACCCAGTACTTC. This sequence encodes CAISDKPETQYF.